Each of the 19 T cell receptor beta chains below was sequenced from the same sample in a study of OX40 agonist ivuxolimab in advanced cancers. Sequencing used immunoSEQ multiplex PCR; TCRdb keeps in-frame clones, though not all of them. The table lists about 26,000 clones, around 90% of them singletons. Source: CD4+ or CD8+ T cells sorted from blood, taken in a trial of the OX40 agonist ivuxolimab. These receptors all come from an adult with an advanced solid tumor such as melanoma, head and neck, liver or kidney cancer.

J is TRBJ1-3 and V is TRBV28; no firm D call. Germline loops: CDR1 MDHEN, CDR2 SYDVKM. This CDR3 has 14 amino acids. The V end lost 3 bases, the J end lost 3 bases, and 9 bases lay between the germline ends. The DNA for the CDR3 is TGTGCCAGCAGTTTCTGGCTGCGTGGAAACACCATATATTTT. This encodes CASSFWLRGNTIYF.

The chain links TRBV27 to TRBJ1-1; D is uncertain. CDR3 length: 12 amino acids. Germline V gives CDR1 MNHEY, CDR2 SMNVEV (reference sequence). Deletions cut 3 bases from V and 8 bases from J, with 10 bases between. CDR3 region: CASSFGQSEAFF. Written as DNA, the CDR3 is TGTGCCAGCAGTTTTGGGCAGTCCGAAGCTTTCTTT.

This chain joins TRBV7-9 and TRBJ1-2; D is undetermined. The CDR3 runs 14 residues. Per the germline V gene, CDR1 is SEHNR and CDR2 is FQNEAQ (reference sequence). Trimming left V 1 base short and J 4 bases short, with 10 bases between. The CDR3: CASSLETGGYGYTF. The CDR3, as DNA: TGTGCCAGCAGCTTAGAGACGGGCGGCTATGGCTACACCTTC.

The V and J genes are TRBV5-5 and TRBJ1-4, with 8 bases identical to TRBD1. With V trimmed by 1 base and J by 2 bases, 4 bases remained unmatched. There are 16 residues in the CDR3. Per the germline V gene, CDR1 is SGHKS and CDR2 is YYEKEE (reference sequence). As DNA, the CDR3 is TGTGCCAGCAGCTTGACCGACAGGGGTACTAATGAAAAACTGTTTTTT. It is translated as CASSLTDRGTNEKLFF.

The chain couples TRBV4-3 to TRBJ2-5, with 7 bases that match TRBD2. CDR3 length: 16 amino acids. Germline V CDR1 and CDR2: LGHNA, YSLEER. J was trimmed by 4 bases and V by 1 base; bases with no gene match: 9. The CDR3 DNA is TGCGCCAGCAGCCAAGTTCCCTCGCGGGGGTTAGAGACCCAGTACTTC. Its protein product is CASSQVPSRGLETQYF.

The rearrangement links TRBV19 to TRBJ1-5, with D maybe TRBD1 (6 bases). The germline gives CDR1 LNHDA, CDR2 SQIVND (reference sequence). This CDR3 region has 15 residues. V shed 10 bases and J shed 0 bases, with 16 bases lying between them. CDR3 sequence reads: CATKTGFHSNQPQHF. For the CDR3, the DNA is TGTGCCACCAAGACAGGATTTCATAGCAATCAGCCCCAGCATTTT. Full variable domain (remainder filled in from reference TRBV19 and TRBJ1-5): DGGITQSPKYLFRKEGQNVTLSCEQNLNHDAMYWYRQDPGQGLRLIYYSQIVNDFQKGDIAEGYSVSREKKESFPLTVTSAQKNPTAFYLCATKTGFHSNQPQHFGDGTRLSIL.

This chain uses TRBV5-4 with TRBJ2-7; TRBD1 might be the D (5 bases). The CDR3 consists of 14 residues. V gave up 0 bases and J gave up 10 bases, with 17 bases separating them. The V gene's germline CDR1 is SGHNT and CDR2 YYREEE (reference sequence). CDR3 DNA: TGTGCCAGCAGCTTGGATACCGGTCAGACAGATCAGTACTTC. This translates into CASSLDTGQTDQYF.

This rearrangement joins TRBV27 to TRBJ2-7, with D perhaps given as TRBD1 or TRBD2 (5 bases each). There are 14 residues in the CDR3. CDR1 and CDR2 from the germline V gene are MNHEY and SMNVEV (reference sequence). The V gene lost 2 bases and the J gene lost 2 bases, with 10 bases spanning the gap. This CDR3 reads CASSLPGPTYEQYF. The DNA of the CDR3 is TGTGCCAGCAGTTTACCGGGACCAACCTACGAGCAGTACTTC.

This rearrangement joins TRBV25-1 to TRBJ2-1; 9 positions agree with TRBD2. Unmatched junction bases numbered 7, after V lost 7 bases and J lost 6 bases. Germline CDR1 and CDR2: MGHDK and SYGVNS. There are 14 residues in the CDR3. The CDR3 coding sequence is TGTGCCAGCACAGCAAGAGCGGGAGGCAATGAGCAGTTCTTC. Amino acids: CASTARAGGNEQFF.

This rearrangement joins TRBV4-3 to TRBJ1-1; the D gene is possibly TRBD1 (6 bases). Germline V CDR1 and CDR2: LGHNA, YSLEER. The V end lost 2 bases, the J end lost 3 bases, and 22 bases lay between the germline ends. The CDR3 is made up of 18 amino acids. The CDR3 DNA is TGCGCCAGCAGCCAAAGATCCGGGGGCGGGTTGCGGGACACTGAAGCTTTCTTT. Translation: CASSQRSGGGLRDTEAFF.

The sample holds one count of this clone. V usage is TRBV29-1 and J usage is TRBJ2-7; the match to TRBD1 covers 9 bases. After removal of 6 bases from V and 4 bases from J, the junction contained 7 bases not matched to a gene. This CDR3 region has 13 residues. Per germline, CDR1 SQVTM and CDR2 ANQGSEA. CDR3 in amino acids: CSVGDRAWYEQYF. Here the CDR3 DNA reads TGCAGCGTGGGGGACAGGGCGTGGTACGAGCAGTACTTC.

The J gene is TRBJ2-7, the V gene TRBV6-1; D possibly corresponds to TRBD1 (6 bases). CDR3 size: 14 residues. Germline V CDR1 and CDR2: MNHNS, SASEGT. V gave up 1 base and J gave up 4 bases, with 11 bases separating them. CDR3 sequence: CASSEDRDWYEQYF. In nucleotides, the CDR3 is TGTGCCAGCAGTGAAGACAGGGATTGGTACGAGCAGTACTTC.

This clone rates as medium-sized. The chain links TRBV5-6 to TRBJ1-2; D is ambiguous. CDR3 size: 15 residues. CDR1 is SGHDT and CDR2 is YYEEEE in the germline V gene. Trimming took 2 bases from V and 3 from J, leaving 14 bases between them. This CDR3 reads CASSLYTLQDYGYTF. The CDR3 DNA follows: TGTGCCAGCAGCTTATATACACTCCAGGACTATGGCTACACCTTC.

The rearrangement links TRBV6-6 to TRBJ1-1, with D unclear. This CDR3 region has 15 residues. Germline CDR1 is MNHNY and CDR2 is SVGAGI (reference sequence). V lost 5 bases to trimming and J lost 4 bases, with 17 bases between them. CDR3 DNA sequence: TGTGCCAGCAGTCACCGAGGTCCCGAGGGCACTGAAGCTTTCTTT. It specifies CASSHRGPEGTEAFF.

The V call is TRBV27, the J call TRBJ1-2, with D uncertain. The CDR3 has 16 amino acids. Trimming took off 5 bases at V and 4 bases at J, with 20 bases between the two ends. Germline values: CDR1 MNHEY, CDR2 SMNVEV (reference sequence). CDR3 sequence reads: CASSRASRTLSYGYTF. The DNA of the CDR3 is TGTGCCAGCAGTAGAGCCTCGCGGACCTTATCCTATGGCTACACCTTC.

The DNA of the CDR3 is TGTGCCATCAGTGAATACGACAGTAGCAATCAGCCCCAGCATTTT. This sequence encodes CAISEYDSSNQPQHF. The chain has TRBV10-3 and TRBJ1-5, with a possible D match to TRBD1 (5 bases). Trimming took 3 bases from V and 0 from J, leaving 9 bases between them. Germline CDR1 and CDR2: ENHRY and SYGVKD. The CDR3 spans 15 residues.

This chain connects TRBV10-3 to TRBJ2-5; D is unresolved. The DNA end favors TRBJ2-7, so the J call may be wrong. The CDR3 is 12 amino acids. The germline gives CDR1 ENHRY, CDR2 SYGVKD. The CDR3 DNA follows: TGTGCCATCAGTGACAGTGCCTACGAGCAGTACTTC. Protein sequence: CAISDSAYEQYF.

This sequence joins TRBV7-9 and TRBJ2-5; D remains ambiguous. The germline V gene encodes CDR1 SEHNR and CDR2 FQNEAQ (reference sequence). The V end was cut by 6 bases, the J end by 4 bases, with 12 bases between. The CDR3 contains 13 residues. CDR3 DNA: TGTGCCAGCAGAATTTCCCACGGAGAGACCCAGTACTTC. Translation: CASRISHGETQYF.

This clone was seen a single time. V and J are TRBV30 and TRBJ2-7, with 10 nucleotides matching TRBD1. Germline V lookup: CDR1 GTSNPN, CDR2 SVGIG (reference sequence). The junction had 9 bases not matched to a gene; V was cut back by 5 bases and J by 5 bases. The CDR3 has 14 residues. The CDR3 DNA is TGTGCCTGGGGGACAGGGGTTGGGGTAGACGAGCAGTACTTC. Residues: CAWGTGVGVDEQYF.